The 27 T cell receptor beta chains below come from one sample, sequenced in a study of T cell responses to AZD1222 COVID-19 vaccine. Assay used: immunoSEQ multiplex PCR; TCRdb lists only in-frame clones, some missing. The data show roughly 160,000 clones, 80% to 90% seen once. This material consisted of peripheral blood, taken on day 0 of AZD1222 vaccination. All receptors come from an adult in good health.

The CDR3 is CASSSGQITGELFF. The CDR3 coding sequence is TGTGCCAGCAGCTCGGGACAGATCACCGGGGAGCTGTTTTTT. The V and J genes are TRBV7-3 and TRBJ2-2; 7 bases are a match to TRBD1. The CDR3 covers 14 residues. V shed 4 bases, J shed 4 bases, and the junction held 3 bases outside the gene matches. CDR1 is SGHTA, CDR2 FQGTGA, per germline.

This sequence joins TRBV10-3 and TRBJ2-3; TRBD1 aligns across 7 bases. This CDR3 comprises 13 residues. CDR1 and CDR2 (germline): ENHRY, SYGVKD. The V segment lost 7 bases and the J segment 3 bases; nucleotides outside the gene matches: 4. CDR3 DNA sequence: TGTGCCATCATCGAGACAGGGACAGATACGCAGTATTTT. Protein: CAIIETGTDTQYF.

DNA for the CDR3: TGCGCCAGCAGCTTAGAAGGAATTGCGCAGTACTTC. The encoded protein is CASSLEGIAQYF. The chain combines TRBV5-1 with TRBJ2-7; D gene unclear. This CDR3 has 12 residues. V dropped 2 bases and J dropped 9 bases, with 12 bases sitting between them. Germline CDR1 SGHRS, CDR2 YFSETQ.

The chain carries TRBV7-9 and TRBJ2-2; D gene ambiguous. There are 15 residues in the CDR3. The ends were cut back, 1 base at V and 3 bases at J, with 9 bases in the middle. Germline CDR1 SEHNR, CDR2 FQNEAQ (reference sequence). CDR3 DNA: TGTGCCAGCAGCTTAGTGTCAGGCTACACCGGGGAGCTGTTTTTT. Translated: CASSLVSGYTGELFF.

This chain links TRBV4-2 with TRBJ2-7; no clear D gene. The germline V gene encodes CDR1 LGHNA and CDR2 YNFKEQ. The CDR3 is 14 residues long. V shed 0 bases and J shed 1 base, with 7 bases lying between them. Here the CDR3 reads CASSQEYGSYEQYF. DNA of the CDR3: TGTGCCAGCAGCCAAGAATACGGTTCCTACGAGCAGTACTTC.

This chain connects TRBV28 to TRBJ2-7; no firm D call. Germline loops: CDR1 MDHEN, CDR2 SYDVKM. Trimming took 2 bases from V and 0 from J, leaving 14 bases between them. The CDR3 has 16 residues. CDR3: CASSLKGPTSSYEQYF. In DNA form, the CDR3 reads TGTGCCAGCAGTTTAAAGGGCCCGACCAGCTCCTACGAGCAGTACTTC. The variable domain in full, with the rest retrieved from reference TRBV28 and TRBJ2-7, is DVKVTQSSRYLVKRTGEKVFLECVQDMDHENMFWYRQDPGLGLRLIYFSYDVKMKEKGDIPEGYSVSREKKERFSLILESASTNQTSMYLCASSLKGPTSSYEQYFGPGTRLTVT.

The chain combines TRBV5-1 with TRBJ2-5, with D perhaps TRBD1 (5 bases). Trimming removed 4 bases from V and 5 bases from J, with 21 bases in between. The CDR3 loop spans 16 amino acids. From germline, CDR1 is SGHRS and CDR2 YFSETQ. The CDR3 DNA follows: TGCGCCAGCAGCACCATTCAGGGTGGCCTAGGGGAGACCCAGTACTTC. Its protein is CASSTIQGGLGETQYF. The whole variable domain, filled in from reference TRBV5-1 and TRBJ2-5, reads KAGVTQTPRYLIKTRGQQVTLSCSPISGHRSVSWYQQTPGQGLQFLFEYFSETQRNKGNFPGRFSGRQFSNSRSEMNVSTLELGDSALYLCASSTIQGGLGETQYFGPGTRLLVL.

This clone was seen only once. The V call is TRBV7-9, the J call TRBJ2-1; 11 bases match TRBD2. Unmatched junction bases numbered 7, after V lost 3 bases and J lost 0 bases. The CDR3 is made up of 18 amino acids. Germline V gene data show CDR1 as SEHNR and CDR2 as FQNEAQ (reference sequence). The CDR3 loop reads CASSFVLAGGISYNEQFF. In DNA, the CDR3 is TGTGCCAGCAGCTTTGTTCTAGCGGGGGGAATCTCCTACAATGAGCAGTTCTTC.

This clone was recorded only once. The V and J genes are TRBV7-9 and TRBJ1-5; D unresolved. CDR1 and CDR2 (germline): SEHNR, FQNEAQ (reference sequence). This CDR3 spans 15 amino acids. With 2 bases removed from V and 3 bases from J, the gap between germline ends came to 11 bases. The CDR3 reads CASSLSSAYNQPQHF. The CDR3 nucleotides are TGTGCCAGCAGCTTATCGTCAGCGTACAATCAGCCCCAGCATTTT.

The V and J genes are TRBV3-1 (or the pseudogene TRBV3-2) and TRBJ1-1; the D is unclear. The CDR3 extends over 13 amino acids. V lost 2 bases and J lost 3, with 7 bases in between. The germline CDR1 and CDR2 sequences are LGHDT and YNNKEL (reference sequence). CDR3 loop: CASSQKGYTEAFF. CDR3 DNA sequence: TGTGCCAGCAGCCAAAAGGGATACACTGAAGCTTTCTTT.

V gene TRBV2 combines with J gene TRBJ1-1, with TRBD1 matching over 7 bases. V lost 5 bases, J lost 1 base, and 7 bases stayed unmatched. The germline V gene has CDR1 SNHLY and CDR2 FYNNEI. CDR3 length equals 15 residues. The CDR3 is CASSPQGLENTEAFF. In DNA form, the CDR3 reads TGTGCCAGCAGTCCACAGGGGTTGGAGAACACTGAAGCTTTCTTT.

The gene calls are TRBV5-5 and TRBJ1-5; D is unclear. This CDR3 is 17 amino acids long. Germline CDR1 is SGHKS and CDR2 is YYEKEE (reference sequence). The V end lost 3 bases, the J end lost 6 bases, and 22 bases lay between the germline ends. The CDR3 DNA reads as TGTGCCAGCAGCTCAGCGGGGTTCTCCGATCGCGGTCAGCCCCAGCATTTT. Its protein product is CASSSAGFSDRGQPQHF.

V and J are TRBV7-9 and TRBJ2-3; D possibly matches TRBD1 or TRBD2 (5 bases each). V was trimmed by 2 bases and J by 2 bases, leaving 11 bases between them. The germline gives CDR1 SEHNR, CDR2 FQNEAQ (reference sequence). CDR3 size: 15 residues. CDR3 bases: TGTGCCAGCAGCTTACAGGGACCTGACACAGATACGCAGTATTTT. Translating gives CASSLQGPDTDTQYF.

The chain combines TRBV3-1 (or the pseudogene TRBV3-2) with TRBJ2-7, with D tentatively TRBD1 (5 bases). From germline, CDR1 is LGHDT and CDR2 YNNKEL (reference sequence). The CDR3 extends over 15 amino acids. V lost 0 bases to trimming and J lost 3 bases, with 12 bases between them. The CDR3 here is CASSQDRNRYYEQYF. The CDR3 region has the DNA TGTGCCAGCAGCCAAGATCGAAACAGGTACTACGAGCAGTACTTC.

This chain connects TRBV7-8 to TRBJ2-7, with 7 positions matching TRBD1. The ends lost 5 bases at V and 0 bases at J; junction bases unmatched: 7. Germline CDR1 SGHVS, CDR2 FQNEAQ. The CDR3 runs to 15 residues. The CDR3 loop reads CASSRDRDSSYEQYF. The CDR3 DNA sequence: TGTGCCAGCAGCCGAGACCGGGACAGCTCCTACGAGCAGTACTTC.

The chain combines TRBV9 with TRBJ2-1; 11 bases align to TRBD1. Germline-derived CDR1 and CDR2 are SGDLS and YYNGEE. CDR3 length equals 15 residues. The V and J ends lost 4 bases and 3 bases, in that order; junction bases with no gene match: 3. This CDR3 reads CASSPGQGVYNEQFF. DNA for the CDR3: TGTGCCAGCAGCCCGGGACAGGGGGTCTACAATGAGCAGTTCTTC. Complete variable domain (other parts from reference TRBV9 and TRBJ2-1): DSGVTQTPKHLITATGQRVTLRCSPRSGDLSVYWYQQSLDQGLQFLIQYYNGEERAKGNILERFSAQQFPDLHSELNLSSLELGDSALYFCASSPGQGVYNEQFFGPGTRLTVL.

The chain links TRBV19 to TRBJ2-7, with D possibly TRBD1 on 5 matching bases. The CDR3 has 14 residues. Germline V gene sequence: CDR1 LNHDA, CDR2 SQIVND (reference sequence). V lost 3 bases to trimming and J lost 2 bases, with 11 bases between them. CDR3 in DNA: TGTGCCAGTAGTATCCATCAGGGAACCTACGAGCAGTACTTC. Encoded protein: CASSIHQGTYEQYF.

Remarks on this clone: A read error may produce the germline difference seen at one junction end. V is TRBV27 and J is TRBJ2-3; the D gene could be TRBD1 or TRBD2 (6 bases each). The germline CDR1 and CDR2 sequences are MNHEY and SMNVEV (reference sequence). CDR3 length equals 15 residues. The CDR3 loop is CASGLGGGGTDTQYF. The CDR3 DNA sequence: TGTGCCAGCGGTTTGGGGGGCGGCGGCACAGATACGCAGTATTTT.

V gene TRBV6-5 combines with J gene TRBJ2-7; 7 bases align to TRBD1. The ends lost 4 bases at V and 3 bases at J; junction bases unmatched: 6. Germline values: CDR1 MNHEY, CDR2 SVGAGI. This CDR3 is built from 14 residues. The CDR3 coding sequence is TGTGCCAGCAGTTCCACAGGGGACGGCTACGAGCAGTACTTC. Translation: CASSSTGDGYEQYF.

This clone was seen only once. This rearrangement joins TRBV10-1 to TRBJ2-3; 9 nucleotides agree with TRBD2. Per the germline V gene, CDR1 is WNHNN and CDR2 is SYGVQD (reference sequence). V lost 4 bases, J lost 2 bases, and 7 bases stayed unmatched. The CDR3 length is 16 residues. Written as DNA, the CDR3 is TGCGCCAGCAGTGGGGCCGTAGCGGGGGACACAGATACGCAGTATTTT. Amino acid sequence: CASSGAVAGDTDTQYF.

The V gene is TRBV7-9, the J gene TRBJ1-2; D is undetermined. The CDR3 covers 12 residues. Germline V gene data show CDR1 as SEHNR and CDR2 as FQNEAQ (reference sequence). Between the trimmed V and J ends, which lost 7 bases and 3 bases, there was a span of 9 bases. The CDR3 reads CASTGFDYGYTF. In nucleotides, the CDR3 is TGTGCCAGCACGGGGTTCGACTATGGCTACACCTTC.

This clone was detected once. This chain connects TRBV27 to TRBJ1-6; D unclear. Germline V lookup: CDR1 MNHEY, CDR2 SMNVEV (reference sequence). The CDR3 has 14 amino acids. Trimming took 2 bases from V and 9 from J, leaving 11 bases between them. The CDR3 DNA sequence: TGTGCCAGCAGTTTAGAGGGAGGAGGTTCACCCCTCCACTTT. Amino acids: CASSLEGGGSPLHF.

This clone was counted a single time. The genes are TRBV6-6 and TRBJ2-7; D is uncertain. This CDR3 is 14 amino acids long. CDR1 and CDR2 (germline): MNHNY, SVGAGI (reference sequence). Deletions cut 2 bases from V and 2 bases from J, with 10 bases between. CDR3 sequence (DNA): TGTGCCAGCAGTTACGAACCGAGAACCTACGAGCAGTACGTC. Its translation is CASSYEPRTYEQYV.

The rearrangement joins TRBV6-4 to TRBJ2-2; TRBD2 might be the D (5 bases). The CDR3 spans 14 residues. The germline V and J ends were trimmed by 3 bases and 4 bases, with 9 bases remaining between them. Germline V gene data show CDR1 as MRHNA and CDR2 as SNTAGT. The CDR3 sequence: CASSEGLITGELFF. The CDR3 nucleotides are TGTGCCAGCAGTGAAGGACTGATCACCGGGGAGCTGTTTTTT.

The genes are TRBV3-1 (or the pseudogene TRBV3-2) and TRBJ2-1, with 9 bases matching TRBD2. The CDR3 is 13 amino acids. Trimming removed 4 bases from V and 7 bases from J; junction bases left unmatched: 2. Germline loops: CDR1 LGHDT, CDR2 YNNKEL (reference sequence). CDR3 sequence: CASSPLAGNEQFF. The CDR3 DNA reads as TGTGCCAGCAGCCCTCTAGCGGGGAATGAGCAGTTCTTC.

There are a few counts of this clone. This chain joins TRBV10-3 and TRBJ2-7; 10 nucleotides match TRBD1. In germline, CDR1 is ENHRY, CDR2 SYGVKD. The CDR3 is 14 residues long. The V segment lost 3 bases and the J segment 2 bases; nucleotides outside the gene matches: 1. This CDR3 is CAISDGTGAYEQYF. The CDR3 DNA reads TGTGCCATCAGTGATGGGACAGGGGCCTACGAGCAGTACTTC.

This clone was counted only a few times. This sequence joins TRBV6-1 and TRBJ1-4; perhaps TRBD1 as D (5 bases). The CDR3 has 15 amino acids. Trimming left V 1 base short and J 4 bases short, with 10 bases between. In germline, CDR1 is MNHNS, CDR2 SASEGT. CDR3 nucleotide sequence: TGTGCCAGCAGTGAAGGGCCAGGGCTTAATGAAAAACTGTTTTTT. Protein sequence: CASSEGPGLNEKLFF.